These 18 T cell receptor beta chains were all obtained from the same sample, sequenced in a study of T cell changes during pregnancy in multiple sclerosis. The table came from immunoSEQ multiplex PCR; TCRdb's copy has only in-frame clones and leaves some out. The sample lists approximately 88,000 clones, almost 95% occurring once. Sequencing was performed on peripheral blood, taken in the third trimester of pregnancy. The receptors here all came from a female donor with multiple sclerosis, enrolled in a pregnancy study.

The chain employs TRBV5-1 and TRBJ1-3; D perhaps matches TRBD1 (5 bases). V lost 2 bases, J lost 0 bases, and 6 bases lay in between. The germline CDR1 and CDR2 sequences are SGHRS and YFSETQ. This CDR3 has 14 amino acids. CDR3 loop: CASSFQGSGNTIYF. CDR3 sequence (DNA): TGCGCCAGCAGCTTCCAGGGCTCTGGAAACACCATATATTTT.

This clone was detected a few times. The rearrangement uses TRBV29-1 and TRBJ1-1; D is uncertain. The CDR3 contains 12 residues. V gave up 8 bases and J gave up 10 bases, with 20 bases separating them. Germline loops: CDR1 SQVTM, CDR2 ANQGSEA. The CDR3 is CSTRGLSSPAFF. Here the CDR3 DNA reads TGCAGCACCCGAGGGTTATCAAGTCCAGCTTTCTTT.

The chain is built from TRBV27 and TRBJ2-7, with TRBD2 identical over 8 bases. J was trimmed by 4 bases and V by 0 bases; bases with no gene match: 2. CDR1 MNHEY and CDR2 SMNVEV come from the germline V gene (reference sequence). The length of the CDR3 is 14 residues. CDR3 in amino acids: CASSLSGLEYEQYF. CDR3 nucleotides: TGTGCCAGCAGTTTATCGGGACTAGAATACGAGCAGTACTTC.

In regard to this clone: The identical CDR3 is also encoded by other nucleotide sequences in the sample. The chain combines TRBV19 with TRBJ2-7; 8 bases are a match to TRBD1. Trimming removed 3 bases from V and 4 bases from J; junction bases left unmatched: 5. The CDR3 length is 14 residues. CDR1 and CDR2 from the germline V gene are LNHDA and SQIVND (reference sequence). CDR3 in DNA: TGTGCCAGTAGTATCCGGACAGGGTCTTACGAGCAGTACTTC. This encodes CASSIRTGSYEQYF. Based on the CDR3 plus reference TRBV19 and TRBJ2-7, the full variable domain is DGGITQSPKYLFRKEGQNVTLSCEQNLNHDAMYWYRQDPGQGLRLIYYSQIVNDFQKGDIAEGYSVSREKKESFPLTVTSAQKNPTAFYLCASSIRTGSYEQYFGPGTRLTVT.

The chain recombines TRBV19 with TRBJ2-1; 9 bases align to TRBD2. In germline, CDR1 is LNHDA, CDR2 SQIVND (reference sequence). This CDR3 is built from 14 residues. Trimming removed 7 bases from V and 7 bases from J; junction bases left unmatched: 8. CDR3 sequence reads: CASKTAGGPNEQFF. CDR3 nucleotide sequence: TGTGCCAGTAAGACGGCGGGAGGGCCAAATGAGCAGTTCTTC.

This clone was observed a handful of times. This rearrangement joins TRBV28 to TRBJ1-4; possibly TRBD2 for D (6 bases). The assigned J gene may be wrong: the sequence end matches TRBJ2-2 better. The CDR3 consists of 11 residues. The germline V gene encodes CDR1 MDHEN and CDR2 SYDVKM. CDR3 nucleotide sequence: TGTGCCAGCAGTCGGGACTGGGAGCTGTTTTTT. Translated: CASSRDWELFF.

The genes are TRBV30 and TRBJ2-3, with TRBD1 as a possible D gene (6 bases). The V end lost 8 bases, the J end lost 5 bases, and 17 bases lay between the germline ends. The CDR3 covers 13 residues. Germline CDR1 and CDR2: GTSNPN and SVGIG (reference sequence). Written as DNA, the CDR3 is TGTGCCCACAATCTAGGGGGAGTAGATACGCAGTATTTT. Protein product: CAHNLGGVDTQYF.

This clone was recorded a few times. The V gene is TRBV19, the J gene TRBJ2-1, with 12 bases that match TRBD2. Unmatched junction bases numbered 5, after V lost 6 bases and J lost 5 bases. The CDR3 consists of 15 residues. The V gene's germline CDR1 is LNHDA and CDR2 SQIVND (reference sequence). CDR3: CASRPGTSGHNEQFF. Written as DNA, the CDR3 is TGTGCCAGTAGGCCCGGGACTAGCGGGCACAATGAGCAGTTCTTC. The variable domain in full, with the rest retrieved from reference TRBV19 and TRBJ2-1, is DGGITQSPKYLFRKEGQNVTLSCEQNLNHDAMYWYRQDPGQGLRLIYYSQIVNDFQKGDIAEGYSVSREKKESFPLTVTSAQKNPTAFYLCASRPGTSGHNEQFFGPGTRLTVL.

This clone was recorded a few times. The gene calls are TRBV6-6 and TRBJ1-6; 8 bases fit TRBD1. CDR3 length equals 16 residues. V lost 5 bases, J lost 7 bases, and 10 bases stayed unmatched. Germline CDR1 is MNHNY and CDR2 is SVGAGI (reference sequence). DNA of the CDR3: TGTGCCAGCAGTCCCGTCACAGGGGGGAGCAATTCACCCCTCCACTTT. It encodes CASSPVTGGSNSPLHF.

The rearrangement links TRBV6-5 to TRBJ1-1; the match to TRBD1 covers 10 bases. This CDR3 region has 11 residues. J lost 8 bases, V lost 6 bases, and 0 bases had no gene match. CDR1 and CDR2 from the germline V gene are MNHEY and SVGAGI. Here the CDR3 DNA reads TGTGCCAGCAGGGACAGGGGGGAAGCTTTCTTT. Amino acids: CASRDRGEAFF.

The CDR3 coding sequence is TGTGCCAGCAGACCCGGTCCCGGTAATGAGCAGTTCTTC. Protein: CASRPGPGNEQFF. This chain connects TRBV6-6 to TRBJ2-1; D unresolved. The CDR3 has 13 amino acids. Deletions cut 6 bases from V and 7 bases from J, with 13 bases between. Germline V gives CDR1 MNHNY, CDR2 SVGAGI (reference sequence).

The chain couples TRBV7-2 to TRBJ1-5; D is unclear. V was cut by 5 bases and J by 3 bases, with 11 bases left in between. Germline loops: CDR1 SGHTA, CDR2 FQGNSA. The CDR3 is 14 residues long. CDR3 protein: CASSPSPNNQPQHF. CDR3 coding DNA: TGTGCCAGCAGCCCGAGTCCAAACAATCAGCCCCAGCATTTT.

DNA of the CDR3: TGCAGCGGCACCGTGGTTATTCCTAGCGCAAAGACCCAGTACTTC. Amino acid sequence: CSGTVVIPSAKTQYF. The chain has TRBV29-1 and TRBJ2-5; possibly TRBD2 for D (6 bases). Germline V gene lookup returns CDR1 SQVTM and CDR2 ANQGSEA. V was pared by 7 bases and J by 6 bases, with 24 bases between. The CDR3 consists of 15 residues. Full variable domain (outside the CDR3, taken from reference TRBV29-1 and TRBJ2-5): SAVISQKPSRDICQRGTSLTIQCQVDSQVTMMFWYRQQPGQSLTLIATANQGSEATYESGFVIDKFPISRPNLTFSTLTVSNMSPEDSSIYLCSGTVVIPSAKTQYFGPGTRLLVL.

This chain links TRBV7-6 with TRBJ2-1; 7 bases map to TRBD2. The ends lost 8 bases at V and 2 bases at J; junction bases unmatched: 6. Germline values: CDR1 SGHVS, CDR2 FNYEAQ. This CDR3 spans 14 amino acids. CDR3 protein: CASRPSGAYNEQFF. CDR3 nucleotides: TGTGCCAGCCGACCTAGCGGAGCCTACAATGAGCAGTTCTTC.

The genes are TRBV30 and TRBJ1-2, with 10 positions matching TRBD1. Germline loops: CDR1 GTSNPN, CDR2 SVGIG (reference sequence). Trimming cost V 4 bases and J 5 bases; bases outside gene matches: 4. The CDR3 has 13 amino acids. Here the CDR3 DNA reads TGTGCCTGGACCGGGACAGGGGAATATGGCTACACCTTC. It codes for CAWTGTGEYGYTF.

The V call is TRBV28, the J call TRBJ1-1; D is ambiguous. The CDR3 consists of 13 residues. Per the germline V gene, CDR1 is MDHEN and CDR2 is SYDVKM. Trimming shortened V by 3 bases and J by 5 bases, and 10 bases separated the two germline ends. This CDR3 is CASSFWSRTEAFF. CDR3 DNA sequence: TGTGCCAGCAGTTTCTGGAGTAGGACTGAAGCTTTCTTT.

The rearrangement links TRBV2 to TRBJ2-2, with 10 bases matching TRBD2. Germline lookup yields CDR1 SNHLY and CDR2 FYNNEI. This CDR3 spans 15 amino acids. V was clipped by 8 bases and J by 3 bases; unmatched bases: 6. In DNA form, the CDR3 reads TGTGCCAGCGGAGAGCGGGAGGGATACACCGGGGAGCTGTTTTTT. Protein: CASGEREGYTGELFF.

The chain employs TRBV4-2 and TRBJ2-2, with TRBD2 matching over 8 bases. Trimming cost V 7 bases and J 4 bases; bases outside gene matches: 20. This CDR3 region has 19 residues. Germline CDR1 LGHNA, CDR2 YNFKEQ. This CDR3 reads CASTPGTRVMEGFTGELFF. The CDR3, as DNA: TGTGCCAGCACCCCCGGGACTAGGGTCATGGAGGGGTTCACCGGGGAGCTGTTTTTT.